The rows below give T cell receptor beta chains drawn from one sample of a study of shared clonotypes between healthy human individuals. The data were produced by immunoSEQ multiplex PCR, yet TCRdb's version contains in-frame clones alone and is incomplete. The table has millions of clones, 85% to 95% seen once. The source material was naive CD4+ T cells sorted from blood. These receptors all come from a man in his late teens or twenties in good health. Both conserved end residues are part of each CDR3. D genes are given only for firm matches. Size is omitted from some rows. Given values are once, few, many or a class for expanded clones.

d_call	v_call	j_call	clone_size	cdr3_nt	cdr3_aa
TRBD1	TRBV5-6	TRBJ2-4	.	TGTGCCAGCAGCATAAAGGACAGGGGTGGGATTCAGTACTTC	CASSIKDRGGIQYF
.	TRBV6-5	TRBJ1-1	.	TGTGCCAGCAGTTACAGTACGAACACTGAAGCTTTCTTT	CASSYSTNTEAFF
TRBD2	TRBV27	TRBJ2-3	.	TGTGCCAGCAGTTCAATGACTAGCGGGGGCACAGATACGCAGTATTTT	CASSSMTSGGTDTQYF
.	TRBV30	TRBJ1-2	.	TGTGCCTCGGGCCAAGCTAACTATGGCTACACCTTC	CASGQANYGYTF
.	TRBV7-8	TRBJ2-3	.	TGTGCCAGCAGATCGGCAGGGGCGGGTACGCAGTATTTT	CASRSAGAGTQYF
TRBD2	TRBV29-1	TRBJ2-1	once	TGCAGCGCCCGACCTGGACTAGCGGGAGCCTCCTACAATGAGCAGTTCTTC	CSARPGLAGASYNEQFF
TRBD1	TRBV30	TRBJ1-6	.	TGTGCCTGGAGCTGGGACAGCCCGTCGCCCCTCCACTTT	CAWSWDSPSPLHF
TRBD1	TRBV28	TRBJ2-5	.	TGTGCCAGCAGGGGACAGCGGGAGACCCAGTACTTC	CASRGQRETQYF
TRBD1	TRBV27	TRBJ2-2	.	TGTGCCAGCAACCTCCGGGACAGGGCCGGGGAGCTGTTTTTT	CASNLRDRAGELFF
.	TRBV18	TRBJ1-2	.	TGTGCCAGCTCACCGGGAGCGGGCCTCAACTATGGCTACACCTTC	CASSPGAGLNYGYTF
TRBD1	TRBV2	TRBJ1-4	.	TGTGCGACAAGGAACAGGGGATCAACTAATGAAAAACTGTTTTTT	CATRNRGSTNEKLFF
TRBD1	TRBV18	TRBJ2-3	.	TGTGCCAGCTCACCTTTGGGGACAGGGGCCACAGATACGCAGTATTTT	CASSPLGTGATDTQYF
TRBD2	TRBV7-7	TRBJ2-7	.	TGTGCTAGCAGCCGGGGACTAGCGGGAGACGAGCAGTACTTC	CASSRGLAGDEQYF
.	TRBV21-1	TRBJ2-2	.	TGTGCCAGCAGCAAAACCCCCGACAGTGGCAGGGGGTTTGGAACCGGGGAGCTGTTTTTT	CASSKTPDSGRGFGTGELFF
.	TRBV18	TRBJ2-7	.	TGTGCCAGCTCCAATTTGGACCGGGTCGAGCAGTACTTC	CASSNLDRVEQYF
.	TRBV5-5	TRBJ2-7	.	TGTGCCAGCAGCCCCAATCAAGGGTGGGACGAGCAGTACTTC	CASSPNQGWDEQYF
TRBD1	TRBV9	TRBJ2-7	.	TGTGCCAGCAGCGGACAGGGGGACGAGCAGTACTTC	CASSGQGDEQYF
TRBD1	TRBV6-5	TRBJ1-2	.	TGTGCCACTTATCAACAGGGGGCTGGTAAGGGCTACACCTTC	CATYQQGAGKGYTF
.	TRBV7-2	TRBJ2-7	.	TGTGCCAGCAGCTTAGGGGGCTACTACTACTACGAGCAGTACTTC	CASSLGGYYYYEQYF
.	TRBV10-3	TRBJ2-7	.	TGTGCCAGCGGGAAAATCTACGAGCAGTACTTC	CASGKIYEQYF
.	TRBV5-1	TRBJ2-1	.	TGCGCCAGCACTCCCAGGGGTGAGCAGTTCTTC	CASTPRGEQFF
.	TRBV6-1	TRBJ2-2	.	TGTGCCAGCAGTGAAGTTTACAGGGCTGGAACCGGGGAGCTGTTTTTT	CASSEVYRAGTGELFF
.	TRBV28	TRBJ1-5	.	TGTGCCAGCAGTGGTCCGGGGCTCTTGCAGCCCCAGCATTTT	CASSGPGLLQPQHF
TRBD2	TRBV5-4	TRBJ2-3	.	TGTGCCAGCAGCTTCCCCGGGAGGGAGGATACGCAGTATTTT	CASSFPGREDTQYF
TRBD1	TRBV30	TRBJ2-1	.	TGTGCCTGGGACAATCGACAGGGGCTTGACGAGCAGTTCTTC	CAWDNRQGLDEQFF
.	TRBV28	TRBJ2-7	.	TGTGCCAGCAGCCCGGGACGGGTAAACTACGAGCAGTACTTC	CASSPGRVNYEQYF
TRBD2	TRBV10-1	TRBJ2-3	.	TGCGCCAGCTCTGGACTAGCGGGATTCACAGATACGCAGTATTTT	CASSGLAGFTDTQYF
TRBD2	TRBV4-1	TRBJ2-2	.	TGCGCCAGCTCGGGACTAGTATACACCGGGGAGCTGTTTTTT	CASSGLVYTGELFF
TRBD1	TRBV6-5	TRBJ2-7	.	TGTGCCAGCAGTCGGGGACAGGGACCCTACGAGCAGTACTTC	CASSRGQGPYEQYF
.	TRBV25-1	TRBJ2-5	.	TGTGCCAGCGCCCTCGGGGGAGGGCCTGGACAGGAGACCCAGTACTTC	CASALGGGPGQETQYF
.	TRBV5-4	TRBJ2-2	.	TGTGCCAGCAGCTTGGCCTCGGCGGGCCGCACCGGGGAGCTGTTTTTT	CASSLASAGRTGELFF
TRBD1	TRBV5-4	TRBJ2-7	.	TGTGCCAGCAGCTCTACGACAGGGGTTTTCTACGAGCAGTACTTC	CASSSTTGVFYEQYF
.	TRBV6-1	TRBJ1-6	.	TGTGCCAGCAGTGCGTGGGAACCCTATAATTCACCCCTCCACTTT	CASSAWEPYNSPLHF
.	TRBV5-1	TRBJ1-4	.	TGCGCCAGCAGCGGGCAGCCTAATGAAAAACTGTTTTTT	CASSGQPNEKLFF
TRBD1	TRBV30	TRBJ1-1	.	TGTGCCTGCCCAGGACAGGGGGCTAGTTTTGCTTTCTTT	CACPGQGASFAFF
TRBD1	TRBV5-4	TRBJ2-5	.	TGTGCCACCCGGACAGGGTGGCAAGAGACCCAGTACTTC	CATRTGWQETQYF
.	TRBV5-1	TRBJ2-6	.	TGCGCCAGCAGTCCGGCTAGTCAATCTTACTCTGGGGCCAACGTCCTGACTTTC	CASSPASQSYSGANVLTF
TRBD2	TRBV14	TRBJ2-5	.	TGTGCCAGCAGCCCCTACGGGGGGGCCAACCAAGAGACCCAGTACTTC	CASSPYGGANQETQYF
TRBD1	TRBV11-3	TRBJ1-1	.	TGTGCCAGCAGCACGAGGGACAGACAAGGGAACACTGAAGCTTTCTTT	CASSTRDRQGNTEAFF
TRBD1	TRBV9	TRBJ2-4	once	TGTGCCAGCAGCGTCGGACAGGGGGGGAATTTTGGAAACATTCAGTACTTC	CASSVGQGGNFGNIQYF
.	TRBV11-2	TRBJ2-3	.	TGTGCCAGCAGCTTGACGGGCACAGATACGCAGTATTTT	CASSLTGTDTQYF
.	TRBV6-5	TRBJ1-5	once	TGTGCCAGCAGTTACTCGCGACAGTTCAATCAGCCCCAGCATTTT	CASSYSRQFNQPQHF
.	TRBV11-2	TRBJ2-5	.	TGTGCCAGCAGCCCAGACCGTACCCAGTACTTC	CASSPDRTQYF
.	TRBV6-6	TRBJ1-6	.	TGTGCCAGCAGAACTTCCGGTACCTATAATTCACCCCTCCACTTT	CASRTSGTYNSPLHF